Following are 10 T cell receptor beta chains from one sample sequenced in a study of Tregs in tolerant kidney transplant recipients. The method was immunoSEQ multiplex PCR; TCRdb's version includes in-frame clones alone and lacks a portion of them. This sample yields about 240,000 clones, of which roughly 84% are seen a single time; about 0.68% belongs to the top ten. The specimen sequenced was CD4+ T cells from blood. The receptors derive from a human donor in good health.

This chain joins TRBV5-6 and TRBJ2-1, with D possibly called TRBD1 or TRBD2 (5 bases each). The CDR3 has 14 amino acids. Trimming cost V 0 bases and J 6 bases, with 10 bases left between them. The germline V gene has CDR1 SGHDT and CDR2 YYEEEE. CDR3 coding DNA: TGTGCCAGCAGCTTGGTGGGACGACGCAATGAGCAGTTCTTC. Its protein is CASSLVGRRNEQFF.

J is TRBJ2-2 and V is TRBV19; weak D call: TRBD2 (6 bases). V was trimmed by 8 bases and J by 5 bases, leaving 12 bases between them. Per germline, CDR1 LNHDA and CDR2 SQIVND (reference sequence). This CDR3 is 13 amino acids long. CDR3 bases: TGTGCCAGTCAGACTAGGAATACCGGGGAGCTGTTTTTT. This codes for CASQTRNTGELFF.

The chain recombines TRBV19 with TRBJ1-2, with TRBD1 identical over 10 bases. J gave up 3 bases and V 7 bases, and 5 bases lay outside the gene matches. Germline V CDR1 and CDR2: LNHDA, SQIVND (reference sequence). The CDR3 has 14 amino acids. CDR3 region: CASTEDRGDYGYTF. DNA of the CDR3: TGTGCCAGTACCGAGGACAGGGGGGACTATGGCTACACCTTC.

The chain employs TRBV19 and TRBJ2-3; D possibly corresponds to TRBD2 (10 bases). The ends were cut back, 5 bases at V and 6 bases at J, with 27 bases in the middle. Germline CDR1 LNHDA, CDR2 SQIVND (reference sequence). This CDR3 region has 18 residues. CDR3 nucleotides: TGTGCCAGTAGTCCGGGACAGGGAAGCGGGAGGGCCTTCGATACGCAGTATTTT. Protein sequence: CASSPGQGSGRAFDTQYF.

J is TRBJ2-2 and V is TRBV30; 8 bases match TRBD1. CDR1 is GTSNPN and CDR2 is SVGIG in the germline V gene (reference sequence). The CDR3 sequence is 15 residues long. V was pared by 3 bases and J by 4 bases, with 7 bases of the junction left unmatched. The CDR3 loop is CAWSPGTGRTGELFF. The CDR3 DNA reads TGTGCCTGGAGCCCCGGGACAGGACGCACCGGGGAGCTGTTTTTT.

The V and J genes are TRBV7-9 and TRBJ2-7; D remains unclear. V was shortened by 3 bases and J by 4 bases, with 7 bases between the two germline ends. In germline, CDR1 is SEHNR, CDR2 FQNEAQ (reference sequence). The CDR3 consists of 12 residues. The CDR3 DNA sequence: TGTGCCAGCAGCTTCGCCGGTTACGAGCAGTACTTC. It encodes CASSFAGYEQYF.

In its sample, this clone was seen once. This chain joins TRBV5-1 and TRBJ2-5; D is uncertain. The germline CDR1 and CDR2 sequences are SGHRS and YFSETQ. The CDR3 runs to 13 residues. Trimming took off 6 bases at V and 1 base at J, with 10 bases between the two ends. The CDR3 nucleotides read TGCGCCAGCAAAGAACCCTTCCAAGAGACCCAGTACTTC. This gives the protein CASKEPFQETQYF.

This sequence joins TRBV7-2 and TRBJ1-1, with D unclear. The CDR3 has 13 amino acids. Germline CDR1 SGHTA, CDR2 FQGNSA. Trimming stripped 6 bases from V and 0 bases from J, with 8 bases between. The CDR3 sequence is CASSLTVNTEAFF. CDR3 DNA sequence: TGTGCCAGCAGTCTTACAGTGAACACTGAAGCTTTCTTT.

The CDR3, as DNA: TGTGCCAGCTCACCTGGCCAGCAGCGGGCTCAGCCCCAGCATTTT. Protein: CASSPGQQRAQPQHF. V gene TRBV18 combines with J gene TRBJ1-5; D gene unclear. Germline V CDR1 and CDR2: KGHSH, LQKENI. The V and J ends lost 3 bases and 6 bases respectively, with 15 bases between them. This CDR3 comprises 15 residues.

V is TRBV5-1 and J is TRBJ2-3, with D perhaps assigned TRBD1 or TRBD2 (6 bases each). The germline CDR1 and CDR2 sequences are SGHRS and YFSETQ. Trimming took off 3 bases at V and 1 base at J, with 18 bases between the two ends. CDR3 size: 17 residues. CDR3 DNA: TGCGCCAGCAGCTACCAAGGGGGGACTTTACGCACAGATACGCAGTATTTT. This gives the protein CASSYQGGTLRTDTQYF.